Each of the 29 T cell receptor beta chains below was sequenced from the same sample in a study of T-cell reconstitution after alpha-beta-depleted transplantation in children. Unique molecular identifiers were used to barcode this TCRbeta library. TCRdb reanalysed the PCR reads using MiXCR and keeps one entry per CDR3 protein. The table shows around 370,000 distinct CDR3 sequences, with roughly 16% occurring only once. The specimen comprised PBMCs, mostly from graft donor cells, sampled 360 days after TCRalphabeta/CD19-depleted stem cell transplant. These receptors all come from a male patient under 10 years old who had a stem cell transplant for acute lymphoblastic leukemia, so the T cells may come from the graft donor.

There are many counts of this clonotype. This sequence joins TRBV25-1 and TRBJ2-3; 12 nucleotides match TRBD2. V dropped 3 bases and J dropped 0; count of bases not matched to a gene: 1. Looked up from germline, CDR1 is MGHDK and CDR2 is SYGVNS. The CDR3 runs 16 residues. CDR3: CASSEGTSGSTDTQYF. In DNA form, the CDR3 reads TGTGCCAGCAGTGAGGGGACTAGCGGGAGCACAGATACGCAGTATTTT.

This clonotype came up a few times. The CDR3 bases are TGTGCCAGCAGCTTGAGAGGGGAGTACACTGAAGCTTTCTTT. As protein: CASSLRGEYTEAFF. The chain is built from TRBV7-9 and TRBJ1-1, with TRBD1 as a possible D gene (5 bases). V was trimmed by 3 bases and J by 3 bases, leaving 11 bases between them. The length of the CDR3 is 14 residues. Per the germline V gene, CDR1 is SEHNR and CDR2 is FQNEAQ (reference sequence).

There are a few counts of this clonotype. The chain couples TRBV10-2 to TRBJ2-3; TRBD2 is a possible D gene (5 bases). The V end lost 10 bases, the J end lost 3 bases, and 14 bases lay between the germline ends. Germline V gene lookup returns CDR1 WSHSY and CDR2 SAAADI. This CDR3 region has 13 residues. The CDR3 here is CATRASRTDTQYF. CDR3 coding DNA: TGCGCCACCCGGGCTAGCAGGACAGATACGCAGTATTTT.

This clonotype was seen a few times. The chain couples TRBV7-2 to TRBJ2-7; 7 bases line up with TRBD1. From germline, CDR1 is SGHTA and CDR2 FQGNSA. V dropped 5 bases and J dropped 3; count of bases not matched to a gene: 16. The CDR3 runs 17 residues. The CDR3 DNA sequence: TGTGCCAGCAGCGCAGGGACAGACTCCCTTCGCCTCTACGAGCAGTACTTC. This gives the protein CASSAGTDSLRLYEQYF.

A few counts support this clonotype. The CDR3 loop reads CASSQGDIGQGNEKLFF. The DNA of the CDR3 is TGTGCCAGCAGCCAGGGAGATATTGGGCAGGGAAATGAAAAACTGTTTTTT. The gene calls are TRBV4-2 and TRBJ1-4, with a weak D call TRBD1 (5 bases). V lost 3 bases and J 5 bases, leaving 19 bases between the germline ends. CDR3 size: 17 residues. Germline V gene sequence: CDR1 LGHNA, CDR2 YNFKEQ.

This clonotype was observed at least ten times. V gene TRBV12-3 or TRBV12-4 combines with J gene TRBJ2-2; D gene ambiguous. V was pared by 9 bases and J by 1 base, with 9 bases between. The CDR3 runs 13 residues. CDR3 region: CASQTVNTGELFF. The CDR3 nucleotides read TGTGCCAGTCAAACTGTGAACACCGGGGAGCTGTTTTTT.

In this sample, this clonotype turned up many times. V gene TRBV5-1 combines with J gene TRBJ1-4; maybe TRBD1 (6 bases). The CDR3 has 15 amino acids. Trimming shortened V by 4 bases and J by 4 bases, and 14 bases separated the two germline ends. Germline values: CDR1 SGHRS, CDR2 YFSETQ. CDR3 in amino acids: CASSLTGPHNEKLFF. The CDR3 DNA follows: TGCGCCAGCAGCCTCACAGGGCCCCATAATGAAAAACTGTTTTTT. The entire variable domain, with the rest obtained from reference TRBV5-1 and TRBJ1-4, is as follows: KAGVTQTPRYLIKTRGQQVTLSCSPISGHRSVSWYQQTPGQGLQFLFEYFSETQRNKGNFPGRFSGRQFSNSRSEMNVSTLELGDSALYLCASSLTGPHNEKLFFGSGTQLSVL.

Here the CDR3 DNA reads TGTGCCAGCAGCTTAGGTGACAGGAGAGAGACCCAGTACTTC. Its translation: CASSLGDRRETQYF. J is TRBJ2-5 and V is TRBV5-5, with a weak D call TRBD1 (6 bases). Germline V gene data show CDR1 as SGHKS and CDR2 as YYEKEE (reference sequence). The length of the CDR3 is 14 residues. Trimming left V 2 bases short and J 4 bases short, with 12 bases between.

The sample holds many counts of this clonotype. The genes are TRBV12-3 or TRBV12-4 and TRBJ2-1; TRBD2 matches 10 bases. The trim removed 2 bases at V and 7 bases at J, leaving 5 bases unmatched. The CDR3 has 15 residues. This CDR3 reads CASSLLAGVDNEQFF. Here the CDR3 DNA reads TGTGCCAGCAGTTTACTAGCGGGAGTTGATAATGAGCAGTTCTTC.

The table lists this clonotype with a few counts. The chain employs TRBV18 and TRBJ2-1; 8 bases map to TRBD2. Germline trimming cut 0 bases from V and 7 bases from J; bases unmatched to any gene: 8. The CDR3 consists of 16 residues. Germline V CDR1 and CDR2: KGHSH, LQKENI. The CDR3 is CASSPPKPREGNEQFF. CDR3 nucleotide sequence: TGTGCCAGCTCACCACCGAAACCACGGGAGGGAAATGAGCAGTTCTTC.

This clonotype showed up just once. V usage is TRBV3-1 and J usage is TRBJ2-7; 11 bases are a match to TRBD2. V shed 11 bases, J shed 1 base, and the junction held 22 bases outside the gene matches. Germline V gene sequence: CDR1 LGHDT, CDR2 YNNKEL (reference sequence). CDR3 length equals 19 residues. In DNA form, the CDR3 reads TGTGCCTGCTGTTCTGGGCCCGGGACTAGCGGCCTCCCTTCCTACGAGCAGTACTTC. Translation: CACCSGPGTSGLPSYEQYF.

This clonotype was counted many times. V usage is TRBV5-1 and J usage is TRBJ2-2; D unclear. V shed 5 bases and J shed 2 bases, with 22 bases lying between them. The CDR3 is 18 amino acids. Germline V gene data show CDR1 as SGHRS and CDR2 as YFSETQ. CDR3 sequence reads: CASSPAPVGFLNTGELFF. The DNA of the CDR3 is TGCGCCAGCAGTCCGGCCCCGGTCGGTTTTTTAAACACCGGGGAGCTGTTTTTT.

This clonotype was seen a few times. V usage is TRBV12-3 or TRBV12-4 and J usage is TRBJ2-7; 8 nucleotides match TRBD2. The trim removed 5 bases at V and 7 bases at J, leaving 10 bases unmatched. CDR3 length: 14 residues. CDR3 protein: CASSAGTRGPEQYF. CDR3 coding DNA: TGTGCCAGCAGTGCCGGGACTAGGGGCCCGGAGCAGTACTTC.

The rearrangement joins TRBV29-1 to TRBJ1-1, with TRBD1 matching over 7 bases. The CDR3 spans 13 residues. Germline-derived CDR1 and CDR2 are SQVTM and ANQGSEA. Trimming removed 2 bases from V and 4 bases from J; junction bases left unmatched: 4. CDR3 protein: CSVERGLSTEAFF. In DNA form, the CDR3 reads TGCAGCGTTGAAAGGGGGCTGAGCACTGAAGCTTTCTTT. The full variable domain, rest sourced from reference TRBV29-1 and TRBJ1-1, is SAVISQKPSRDICQRGTSLTIQCQVDSQVTMMFWYRQQPGQSLTLIATANQGSEATYESGFVIDKFPISRPNLTFSTLTVSNMSPEDSSIYLCSVERGLSTEAFFGQGTRLTVV.

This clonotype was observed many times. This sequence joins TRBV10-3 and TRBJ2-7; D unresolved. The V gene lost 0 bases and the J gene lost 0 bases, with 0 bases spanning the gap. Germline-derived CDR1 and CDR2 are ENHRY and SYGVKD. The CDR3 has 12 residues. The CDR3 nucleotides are TGTGCCATCAGTGAGTCCTCCTACGAGCAGTACTTC. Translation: CAISESSYEQYF.

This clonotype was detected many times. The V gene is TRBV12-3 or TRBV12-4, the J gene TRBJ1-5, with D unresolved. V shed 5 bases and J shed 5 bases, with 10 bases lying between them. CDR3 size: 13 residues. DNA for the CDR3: TGTGCCAGCAGTCCGGCAAGGGATCAGCCCCAGCATTTT. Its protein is CASSPARDQPQHF.

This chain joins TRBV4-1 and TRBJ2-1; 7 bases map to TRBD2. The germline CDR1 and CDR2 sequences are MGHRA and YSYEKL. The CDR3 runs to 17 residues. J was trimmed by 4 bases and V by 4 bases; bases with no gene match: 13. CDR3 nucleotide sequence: TGCGCCAGCAGCCTGCCCCCTCAGCGGGACCTATACAATGAGCAGTTCTTC. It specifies CASSLPPQRDLYNEQFF.

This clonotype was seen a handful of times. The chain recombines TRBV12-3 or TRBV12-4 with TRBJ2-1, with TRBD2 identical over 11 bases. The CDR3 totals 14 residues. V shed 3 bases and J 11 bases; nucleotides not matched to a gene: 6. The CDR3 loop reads CASSFGLAGGQQFF. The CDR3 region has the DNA TGTGCCAGCAGTTTTGGCCTAGCGGGAGGACAGCAGTTCTTC.

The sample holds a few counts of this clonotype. The CDR3 bases are TGTGCCATCATGGACAGTCTTGGCCCCTTCTACGAGCAGTACTTC. Protein product: CAIMDSLGPFYEQYF. The chain has TRBV10-3 and TRBJ2-7; D may be TRBD1 (6 bases). Per germline, CDR1 ENHRY and CDR2 SYGVKD. CDR3 size: 15 residues. Deletions cut 7 bases from V and 3 bases from J, with 19 bases between.

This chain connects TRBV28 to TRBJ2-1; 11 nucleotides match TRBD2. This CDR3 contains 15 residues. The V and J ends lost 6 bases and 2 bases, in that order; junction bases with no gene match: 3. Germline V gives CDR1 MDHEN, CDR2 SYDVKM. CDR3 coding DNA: TGTGCCAGCAGAACTAGCGGGAGCCCCTACAATGAGCAGTTCTTC. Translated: CASRTSGSPYNEQFF.

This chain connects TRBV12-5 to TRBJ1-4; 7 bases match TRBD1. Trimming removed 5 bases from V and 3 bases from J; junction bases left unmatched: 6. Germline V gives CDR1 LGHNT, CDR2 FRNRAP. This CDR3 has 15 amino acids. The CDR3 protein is CASGPQGIANEKLFF. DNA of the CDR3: TGTGCTAGTGGTCCACAGGGGATAGCTAATGAAAAACTGTTTTTT.

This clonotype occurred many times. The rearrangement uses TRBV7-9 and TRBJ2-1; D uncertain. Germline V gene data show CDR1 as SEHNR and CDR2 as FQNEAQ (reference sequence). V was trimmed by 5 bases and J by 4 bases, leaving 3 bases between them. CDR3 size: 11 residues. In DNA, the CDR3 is TGTGCCAGCAGCGGATACAATGAGCAGTTCTTC. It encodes CASSGYNEQFF.

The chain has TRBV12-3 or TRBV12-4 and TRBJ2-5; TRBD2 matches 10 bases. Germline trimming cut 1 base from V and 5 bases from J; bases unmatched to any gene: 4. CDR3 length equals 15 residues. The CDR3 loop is CASSLGAGGLETQYF. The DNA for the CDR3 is TGTGCCAGCAGTTTAGGAGCGGGAGGGCTGGAGACCCAGTACTTC.

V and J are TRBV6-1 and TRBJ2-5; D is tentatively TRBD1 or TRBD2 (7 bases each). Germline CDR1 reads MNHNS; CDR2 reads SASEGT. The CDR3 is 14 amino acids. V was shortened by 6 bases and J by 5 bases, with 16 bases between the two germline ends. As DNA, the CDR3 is TGTGCCAGCAGCAGCGGGACAGTTCGGGAGACCCAGTACTTC. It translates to CASSSGTVRETQYF.

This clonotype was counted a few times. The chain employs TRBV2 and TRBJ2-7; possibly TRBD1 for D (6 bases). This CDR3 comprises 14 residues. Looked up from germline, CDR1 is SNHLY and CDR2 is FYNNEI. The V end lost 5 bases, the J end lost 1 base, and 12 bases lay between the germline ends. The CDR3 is CASSSRTVSYEQYF. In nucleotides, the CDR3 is TGTGCCAGCAGTTCCCGGACAGTGTCCTACGAGCAGTACTTC.

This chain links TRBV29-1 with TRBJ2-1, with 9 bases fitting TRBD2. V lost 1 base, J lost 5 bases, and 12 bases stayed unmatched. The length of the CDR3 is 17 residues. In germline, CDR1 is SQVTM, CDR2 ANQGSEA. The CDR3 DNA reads TGCAGCGTTGAAGGGGGTTTCTTAGCGGGAGTAGACAATGAGCAGTTCTTC. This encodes CSVEGGFLAGVDNEQFF.

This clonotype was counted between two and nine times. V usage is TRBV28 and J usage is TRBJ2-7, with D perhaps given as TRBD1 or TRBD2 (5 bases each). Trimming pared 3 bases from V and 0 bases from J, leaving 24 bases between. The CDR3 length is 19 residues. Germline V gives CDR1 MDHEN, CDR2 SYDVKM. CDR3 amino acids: CASSFPGPTGPSSSYEQYF. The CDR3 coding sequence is TGTGCCAGCAGTTTCCCGGGACCCACGGGCCCCAGTAGCTCCTACGAGCAGTACTTC.

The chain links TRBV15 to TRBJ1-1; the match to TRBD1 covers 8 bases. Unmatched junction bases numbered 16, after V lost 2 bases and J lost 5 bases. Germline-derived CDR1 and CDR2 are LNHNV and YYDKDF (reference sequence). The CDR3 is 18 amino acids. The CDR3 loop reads CATSRNKHQDRDRTEAFF. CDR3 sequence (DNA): TGTGCCACCAGCAGAAACAAGCATCAGGACAGGGATAGGACTGAAGCTTTCTTT.

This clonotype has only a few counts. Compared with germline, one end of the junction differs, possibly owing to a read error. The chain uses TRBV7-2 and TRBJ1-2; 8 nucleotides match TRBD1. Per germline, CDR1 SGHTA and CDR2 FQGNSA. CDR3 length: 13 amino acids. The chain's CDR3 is CASSLADGWTGSF. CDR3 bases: TGTGCCAGCAGCTTAGCGGATGGGTGGACAGGGAGTTTC. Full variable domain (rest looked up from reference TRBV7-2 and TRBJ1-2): GAGVSQSPSNKVTEKGKDVELRCDPISGHTALYWYRQSLGQGLEFLIYFQGNSAPDKSGLPSDRFSAERTGGSVSTLTIQRTQQEDSAVYLCASSLADGWTGSFGSGTRLTVV.